This T cell receptor beta chain was documented in a study of T cell changes during pregnancy in multiple sclerosis. Germline V lookup: CDR1 LNHDA, CDR2 SQIVND (reference sequence). The V and J ends lost 5 bases and 4 bases respectively, with 20 bases between them. The CDR3 totals 16 residues. Some clones are missing from TCRdb's copy, which holds only in-frame ones; the method was immunoSEQ multiplex PCR. The repertoire consists of under 15,000 clones, with 88% occurring once and the leading ten covering roughly 8.2%. This receptor was identified in a female donor with multiple sclerosis, enrolled in a pregnancy study. The sample in question was CD8+ T cells from peripheral blood mononuclear cells, obtained in the first trimester of pregnancy. The rearrangement uses TRBV19 and TRBJ1-2, with D perhaps TRBD1 (6 bases). The CDR3 protein is CASSLWGRGTFYGYTF. The CDR3 coding sequence is TGTGCCAGTAGTCTTTGGGGCAGGGGCACATTCTATGGCTACACCTTC.